This T cell receptor (beta chain) was sequenced during a study of cytomegalovirus exposure and HLA in healthy donors. The PCR made use of 60 Vbeta and 13 Jbeta primers. TCRdb keeps only in-frame clones here, not all; method: immunoSEQ multiplex PCR. Of around 160,000 clones detected, around 83% appear once; the ten largest clones hold roughly 4%. The length of the CDR3 is 13 residues. Germline V gene lookup returns CDR1 SNHLY and CDR2 FYNNEI. The genes are TRBV2 and TRBJ2-5, with TRBD2 as a possible D gene (6 bases). The end of the DNA aligns better with TRBJ2-7, so the J call may be wrong. This receptor was obtained from a man in his fifties or sixties in good health and CMV-seropositive. Sequenced input: PBMCs. CDR3 protein: CASSGQGGYEQYF. The DNA of the CDR3 is TGTGCCAGCAGTGGGCAGGGAGGCTACGAGCAGTACTTC.